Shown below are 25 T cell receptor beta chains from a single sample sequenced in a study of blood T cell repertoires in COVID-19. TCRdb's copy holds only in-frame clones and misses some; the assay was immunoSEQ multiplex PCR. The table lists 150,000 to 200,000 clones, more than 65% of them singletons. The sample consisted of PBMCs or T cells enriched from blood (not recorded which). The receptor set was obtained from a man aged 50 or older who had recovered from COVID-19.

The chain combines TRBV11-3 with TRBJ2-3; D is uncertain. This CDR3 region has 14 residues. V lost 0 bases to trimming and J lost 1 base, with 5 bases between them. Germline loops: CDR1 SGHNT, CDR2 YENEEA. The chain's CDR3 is CASSLEARTDTQYF. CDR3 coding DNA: TGTGCCAGCAGCTTAGAGGCACGCACAGATACGCAGTATTTT.

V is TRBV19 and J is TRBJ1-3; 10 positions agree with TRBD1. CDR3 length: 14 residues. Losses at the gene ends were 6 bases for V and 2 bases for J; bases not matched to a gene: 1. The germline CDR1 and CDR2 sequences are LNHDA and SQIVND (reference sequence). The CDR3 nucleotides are TGTGCCAGTAGCGACAGGGGGCCTGGAAACACCATATATTTT. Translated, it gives CASSDRGPGNTIYF.

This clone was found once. The CDR3 is CASSQGTVRTEAFF. CDR3 coding DNA: TGTGCCAGCAGCCAAGGGACAGTTAGGACTGAAGCTTTCTTT. The rearrangement joins TRBV3-1 (or the pseudogene TRBV3-2) to TRBJ1-1; D is perhaps TRBD1 (6 bases). Trimming left V 1 base short and J 5 bases short, with 11 bases between. Germline CDR1 LGHDT, CDR2 YNNKEL (reference sequence). The CDR3 is 14 residues long.

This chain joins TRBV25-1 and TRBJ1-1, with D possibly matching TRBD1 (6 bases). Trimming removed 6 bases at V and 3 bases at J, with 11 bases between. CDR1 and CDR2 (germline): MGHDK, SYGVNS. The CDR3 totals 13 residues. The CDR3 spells CASRDRLDTEAFF. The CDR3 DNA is TGTGCCAGCAGAGACAGGCTGGACACTGAAGCTTTCTTT. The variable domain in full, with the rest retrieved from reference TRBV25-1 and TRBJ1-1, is EADIYQTPRYLVIGTGKKITLECSQTMGHDKMYWYQQDPGMELHLIHYSYGVNSTEKGDLSSESTVSRIRTEHFPLTLESARPSHTSQYLCASRDRLDTEAFFGQGTRLTVV.

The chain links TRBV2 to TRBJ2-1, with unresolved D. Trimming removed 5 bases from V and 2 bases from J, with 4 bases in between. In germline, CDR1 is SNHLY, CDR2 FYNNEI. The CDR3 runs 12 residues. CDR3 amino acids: CASSITYNEQFF. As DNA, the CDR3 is TGTGCCAGCAGTATAACCTACAATGAGCAGTTCTTC. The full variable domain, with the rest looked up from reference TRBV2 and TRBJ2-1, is EPEVTQTPSHQVTQMGQEVILRCVPISNHLYFYWYRQILGQKVEFLVSFYNNEISEKSEIFDDQFSVERPDGSNFTLKIRSTKLEDSAMYFCASSITYNEQFFGPGTRLTVL.

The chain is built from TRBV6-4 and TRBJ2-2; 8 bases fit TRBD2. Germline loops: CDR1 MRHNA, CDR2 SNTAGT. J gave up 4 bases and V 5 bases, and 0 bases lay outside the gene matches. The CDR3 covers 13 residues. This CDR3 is CASSSGSTGELFF. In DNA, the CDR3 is TGTGCCAGCAGTAGCGGGAGCACCGGGGAGCTGTTTTTT.

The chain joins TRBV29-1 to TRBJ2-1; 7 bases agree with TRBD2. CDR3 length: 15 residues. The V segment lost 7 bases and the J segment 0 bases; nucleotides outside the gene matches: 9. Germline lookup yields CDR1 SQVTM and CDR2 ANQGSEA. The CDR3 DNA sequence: TGCAGCGCCCGGGCGACGGGAGGCTCCTACAATGAGCAGTTCTTC. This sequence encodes CSARATGGSYNEQFF.

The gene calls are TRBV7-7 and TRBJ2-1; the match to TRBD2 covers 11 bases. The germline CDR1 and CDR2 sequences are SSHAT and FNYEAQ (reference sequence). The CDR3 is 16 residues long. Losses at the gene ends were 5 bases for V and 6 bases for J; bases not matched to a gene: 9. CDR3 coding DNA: TGTGCCAGCAGCCGCAACTCCGGGACTAGCGGCAATGAGCAGTTCTTC. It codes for CASSRNSGTSGNEQFF.

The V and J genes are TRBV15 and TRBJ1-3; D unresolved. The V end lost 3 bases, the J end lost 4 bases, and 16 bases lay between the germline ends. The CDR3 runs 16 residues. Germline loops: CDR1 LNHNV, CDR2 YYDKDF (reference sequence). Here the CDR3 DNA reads TGTGCCACCAGCAGCCAGCTACGGGTAGAGGGAAACACCATATATTTT. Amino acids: CATSSQLRVEGNTIYF.

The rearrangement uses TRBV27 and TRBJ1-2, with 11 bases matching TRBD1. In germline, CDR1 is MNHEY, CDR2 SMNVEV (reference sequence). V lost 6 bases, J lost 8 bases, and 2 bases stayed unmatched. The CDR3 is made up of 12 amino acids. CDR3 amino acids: CASRGQGGGYTF. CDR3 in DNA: TGTGCCAGCAGGGGACAGGGGGGCGGCTACACCTTC.

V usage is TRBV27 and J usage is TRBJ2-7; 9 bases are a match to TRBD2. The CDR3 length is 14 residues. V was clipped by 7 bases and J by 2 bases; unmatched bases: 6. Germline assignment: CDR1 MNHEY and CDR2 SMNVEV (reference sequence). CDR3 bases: TGTGCCAGCATCCCGCTAGCGGGAACCTACGAGCAGTACTTC. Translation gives CASIPLAGTYEQYF.

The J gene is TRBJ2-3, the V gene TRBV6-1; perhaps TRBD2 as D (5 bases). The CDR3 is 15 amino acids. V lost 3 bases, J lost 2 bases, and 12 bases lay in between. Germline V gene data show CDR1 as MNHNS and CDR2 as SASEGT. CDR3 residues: CASSESSSVTDTQYF. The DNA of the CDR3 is TGTGCCAGCAGTGAGTCTAGCTCCGTCACAGATACGCAGTATTTT.

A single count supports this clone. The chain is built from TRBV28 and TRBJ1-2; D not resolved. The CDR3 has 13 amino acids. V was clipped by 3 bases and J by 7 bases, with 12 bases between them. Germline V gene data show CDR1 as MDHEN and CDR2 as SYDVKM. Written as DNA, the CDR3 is TGTGCCAGCAGTTTCCGGGAGGCGGGTGGCTACACCTTC. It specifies CASSFREAGGYTF.

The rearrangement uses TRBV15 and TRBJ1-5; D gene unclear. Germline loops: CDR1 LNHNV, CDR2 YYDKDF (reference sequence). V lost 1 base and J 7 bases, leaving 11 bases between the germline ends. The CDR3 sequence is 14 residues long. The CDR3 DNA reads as TGTGCCACCAGCAGAGGTACGAGCGGACAGCCCCAGCATTTT. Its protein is CATSRGTSGQPQHF. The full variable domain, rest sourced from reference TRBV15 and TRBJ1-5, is DAMVIQNPRYQVTQFGKPVTLSCSQTLNHNVMYWYQQKSSQAPKLLFHYYDKDFNNEADTPDNFQSRRPNTSFCFLDIRSPGLGDTAMYLCATSRGTSGQPQHFGDGTRLSIL.

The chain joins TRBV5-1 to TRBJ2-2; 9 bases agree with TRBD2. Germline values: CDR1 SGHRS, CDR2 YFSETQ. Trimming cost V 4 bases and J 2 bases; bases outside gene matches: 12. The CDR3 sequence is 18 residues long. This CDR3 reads CASSARPAGGPNTGELFF. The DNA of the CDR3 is TGCGCCAGCAGCGCTCGACCGGCGGGAGGGCCTAACACCGGGGAGCTGTTTTTT.

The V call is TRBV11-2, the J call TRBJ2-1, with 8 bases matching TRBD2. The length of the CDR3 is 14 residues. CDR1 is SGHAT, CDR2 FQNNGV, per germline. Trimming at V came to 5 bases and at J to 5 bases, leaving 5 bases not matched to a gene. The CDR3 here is CASSLGLAHNEQFF. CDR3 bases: TGTGCCAGCAGCCTTGGACTAGCCCACAATGAGCAGTTCTTC.

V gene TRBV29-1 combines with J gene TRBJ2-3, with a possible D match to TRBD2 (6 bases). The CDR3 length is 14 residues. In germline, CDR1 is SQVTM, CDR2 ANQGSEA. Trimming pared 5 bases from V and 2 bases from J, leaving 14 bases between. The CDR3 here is CSVLSGTDTDTQYF. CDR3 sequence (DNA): TGCAGCGTTCTTAGCGGTACCGACACAGATACGCAGTATTTT.

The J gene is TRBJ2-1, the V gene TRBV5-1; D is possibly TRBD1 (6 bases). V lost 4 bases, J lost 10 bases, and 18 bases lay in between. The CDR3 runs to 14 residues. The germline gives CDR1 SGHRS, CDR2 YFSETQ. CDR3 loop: CASSATTGSFEQFF. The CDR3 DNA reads TGCGCCAGCAGCGCCACGACAGGATCCTTCGAGCAGTTCTTC.

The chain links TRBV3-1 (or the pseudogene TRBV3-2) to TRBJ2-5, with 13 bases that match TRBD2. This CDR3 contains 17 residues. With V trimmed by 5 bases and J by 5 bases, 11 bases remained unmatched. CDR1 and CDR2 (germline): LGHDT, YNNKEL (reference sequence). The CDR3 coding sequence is TGTGCCAGCAGCGGGACCGGGACTAGCGGGATGAGTGAGACCCAGTACTTC. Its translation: CASSGTGTSGMSETQYF.

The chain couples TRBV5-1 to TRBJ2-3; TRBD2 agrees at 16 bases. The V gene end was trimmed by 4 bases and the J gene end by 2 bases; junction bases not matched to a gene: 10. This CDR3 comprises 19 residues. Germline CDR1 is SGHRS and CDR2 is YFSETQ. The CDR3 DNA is TGCGCCAGCAGCGCGCCCGGGACTAGCGGGGGGGGTTTCACAGATACGCAGTATTTT. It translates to CASSAPGTSGGGFTDTQYF.

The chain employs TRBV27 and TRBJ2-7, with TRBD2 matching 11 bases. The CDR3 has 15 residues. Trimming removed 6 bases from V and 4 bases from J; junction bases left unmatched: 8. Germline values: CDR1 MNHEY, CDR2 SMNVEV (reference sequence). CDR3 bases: TGTGCCAGCAGCTTTACTAGCGGGGGATCATACGAGCAGTACTTC. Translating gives CASSFTSGGSYEQYF.

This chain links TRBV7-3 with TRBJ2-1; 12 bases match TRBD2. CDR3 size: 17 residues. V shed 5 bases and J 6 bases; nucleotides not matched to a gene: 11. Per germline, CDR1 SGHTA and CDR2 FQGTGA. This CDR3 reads CASSAFQGLAGPNEQFF. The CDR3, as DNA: TGTGCCAGCAGCGCCTTTCAAGGACTAGCGGGACCCAATGAGCAGTTCTTC.

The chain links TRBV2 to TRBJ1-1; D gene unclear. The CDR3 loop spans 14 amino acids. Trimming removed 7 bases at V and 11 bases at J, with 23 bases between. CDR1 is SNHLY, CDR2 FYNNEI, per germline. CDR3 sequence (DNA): TGTGCCAGCACCACTAGGTCCTCCCCGGTGGCGGCTTTCTTT. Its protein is CASTTRSSPVAAFF.

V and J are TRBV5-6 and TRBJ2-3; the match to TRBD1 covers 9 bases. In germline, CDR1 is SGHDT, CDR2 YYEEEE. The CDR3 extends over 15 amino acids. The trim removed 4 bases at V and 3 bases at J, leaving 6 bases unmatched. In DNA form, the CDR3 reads TGTGCCAGCAGCGGGATTGACAGGGGGACAGATACGCAGTATTTT. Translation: CASSGIDRGTDTQYF.

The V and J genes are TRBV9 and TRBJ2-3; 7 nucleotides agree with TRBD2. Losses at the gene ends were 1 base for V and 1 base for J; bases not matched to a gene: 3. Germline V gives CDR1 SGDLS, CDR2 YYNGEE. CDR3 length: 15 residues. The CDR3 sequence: CASSVLADGTDTQYF. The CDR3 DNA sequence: TGTGCCAGCAGCGTACTAGCGGATGGCACAGATACGCAGTATTTT.